The 30 T cell receptor beta chains presented below share a single source sample, sequenced in a study of blood T cell repertoires in COVID-19. Some clones are missing from TCRdb's copy, which holds only in-frame ones; the method was immunoSEQ multiplex PCR. The sample shows about 190,000 clones, approximately 90% of them seen only once. The sequenced sample consisted of peripheral blood. The source of these receptors is a man between 25 and 39 years old with acute or convalescent COVID-19.

This clone was observed a few times. This chain joins TRBV7-2 and TRBJ2-7; possibly TRBD2 for D (5 bases). Between the trimmed V and J ends, which lost 0 bases and 3 bases, there was a span of 9 bases. Per germline, CDR1 SGHTA and CDR2 FQGNSA. This CDR3 is built from 14 residues. The CDR3 sequence: CASSLARAVYEQYF. The CDR3 bases are TGTGCCAGCAGCTTAGCGCGGGCAGTCTACGAGCAGTACTTC.

V gene TRBV6-5 combines with J gene TRBJ1-5; unclear D gene. With 2 bases removed from V and 4 bases from J, the gap between germline ends came to 6 bases. The V gene's germline CDR1 is MNHEY and CDR2 SVGAGI. This CDR3 region has 13 residues. In nucleotides, the CDR3 is TGTGCCAGCAGTTACATGGAGAATCAGCCCCAGCATTTT. As protein: CASSYMENQPQHF.

Only a few counts were recorded for this clone. V gene TRBV5-1 combines with J gene TRBJ2-7; D not resolved. Germline lookup yields CDR1 SGHRS and CDR2 YFSETQ. Deletions cut 2 bases from V and 0 bases from J, with 9 bases between. The CDR3 consists of 14 residues. The CDR3 nucleotides read TGCGCCAGCAGCTTCGACTCCAGCTCCTACGAGCAGTACTTC. This codes for CASSFDSSSYEQYF.

The rearrangement links TRBV28 to TRBJ2-1; a possible D gene is TRBD1 (7 bases). Trimming removed 6 bases at V and 9 bases at J, with 18 bases between. CDR1 and CDR2 (germline): MDHEN, SYDVKM. The CDR3 has 14 amino acids. The CDR3 loop is CASRPPRDSLEQFF. The CDR3 DNA reads as TGTGCCAGCAGACCGCCGCGGGACAGCCTTGAGCAGTTCTTC.

A few counts support this clone. V usage is TRBV2 and J usage is TRBJ2-1; no reliable D call. Trimming removed 0 bases at V and 0 bases at J, with 12 bases between. Germline V gene lookup returns CDR1 SNHLY and CDR2 FYNNEI. CDR3 size: 17 residues. The CDR3 DNA is TGTGCCAGCAGTGAAGCATTCTCCTGGAGCTCCTACAATGAGCAGTTCTTC. This sequence encodes CASSEAFSWSSYNEQFF.

V is TRBV18 and J is TRBJ1-2, with D possibly matching TRBD1 (6 bases). CDR1 and CDR2 (germline): KGHSH, LQKENI. With 3 bases removed from V and 0 bases from J, the gap between germline ends came to 11 bases. CDR3 length: 15 residues. CDR3 sequence reads: CASSPGTTTNYGYTF. In DNA form, the CDR3 reads TGTGCCAGCTCACCTGGGACAACGACTAACTATGGCTACACCTTC. Together with reference TRBV18 and TRBJ1-2, the CDR3 gives the full variable domain: NAGVMQNPRHLVRRRGQEARLRCSPMKGHSHVYWYRQLPEEGLKFMVYLQKENIIDESGMPKERFSAEFPKEGPSILRIQQVVRGDSAAYFCASSPGTTTNYGYTFGSGTRLTVV.

As DNA, the CDR3 is TGTGCCAGTAGTAAGGGACAGAGCTCCTACAATGAGCAGTTCTTC. Translation gives CASSKGQSSYNEQFF. The chain carries TRBV19 and TRBJ2-1, with 7 bases identical to TRBD1. The germline V gene encodes CDR1 LNHDA and CDR2 SQIVND (reference sequence). The CDR3 length is 15 residues. V was pared by 4 bases and J by 0 bases, with 3 bases of the junction left unmatched.

This rearrangement joins TRBV7-8 to TRBJ2-1; 8 bases are a match to TRBD2. The length of the CDR3 is 15 residues. Germline CDR1 SGHVS, CDR2 FQNEAQ. With 0 bases clipped from V and 4 bases from J, the junction kept 2 bases outside the gene matches. CDR3 residues: CASSLAREGYNEQFF. The DNA of the CDR3 is TGTGCCAGCAGCTTAGCCCGGGAGGGATACAATGAGCAGTTCTTC.

The gene calls are TRBV18 and TRBJ2-5; TRBD1 might be the D (6 bases). The CDR3 loop spans 13 amino acids. Germline values: CDR1 KGHSH, CDR2 LQKENI. The V end lost 10 bases, the J end lost 1 base, and 13 bases lay between the germline ends. CDR3 in amino acids: CATFGTPQETQYF. The CDR3 bases are TGTGCCACCTTCGGGACACCCCAAGAGACCCAGTACTTC. Variable domain in full (rest from reference TRBV18 and TRBJ2-5): NAGVMQNPRHLVRRRGQEARLRCSPMKGHSHVYWYRQLPEEGLKFMVYLQKENIIDESGMPKERFSAEFPKEGPSILRIQQVVRGDSAAYFCATFGTPQETQYFGPGTRLLVL.

The rearrangement joins TRBV7-9 to TRBJ2-1; D is unclear. Germline V gives CDR1 SEHNR, CDR2 FQNEAQ (reference sequence). This CDR3 contains 14 residues. V was trimmed by 7 bases and J by 0 bases, leaving 10 bases between them. Here the CDR3 DNA reads TGTGCCAGCAAGACTTCCAGCTCCTACAATGAGCAGTTCTTC. This sequence encodes CASKTSSSYNEQFF.

This sequence joins TRBV9 and TRBJ2-1; no definite D call. CDR1 SGDLS and CDR2 YYNGEE come from the germline V gene. V shed 4 bases and J shed 0 bases, with 14 bases lying between them. This CDR3 comprises 16 residues. The CDR3 region has the DNA TGTGCCAGCAGCCCCACGCGTTCGAGCTCCTACAATGAGCAGTTCTTC. It yields the protein CASSPTRSSSYNEQFF.

This clone appeared a few times. The gene calls are TRBV6-4 and TRBJ2-2, with D possibly TRBD2 on 6 matching bases. Germline V gene sequence: CDR1 MRHNA, CDR2 SNTAGT. V dropped 0 bases and J dropped 3 bases, with 11 bases sitting between them. This CDR3 is 16 amino acids long. CDR3 DNA: TGTGCCAGCAGTGACTCGAATCGGGAGTACACCGGGGAGCTGTTTTTT. Translated: CASSDSNREYTGELFF.

V is TRBV30 and J is TRBJ2-2; D is perhaps TRBD1 (6 bases). This CDR3 has 12 residues. Trimming cost V 8 bases and J 5 bases, with 12 bases left between them. CDR1 and CDR2 from the germline V gene are GTSNPN and SVGIG (reference sequence). The CDR3 sequence: CARGRGTGELFF. CDR3 bases: TGTGCCCGGGGTAGGGGGACCGGGGAGCTGTTTTTT.

The chain has TRBV28 and TRBJ2-2; 8 bases line up with TRBD2. CDR3 length: 15 amino acids. V lost 5 bases, J lost 5 bases, and 7 bases stayed unmatched. The germline CDR1 and CDR2 sequences are MDHEN and SYDVKM. CDR3 nucleotides: TGTGCCAGCAGTCCGGGAGGGGCAGCGACCGGGGAGCTGTTTTTT. As protein: CASSPGGAATGELFF. Full variable domain (missing parts from reference TRBV28 and TRBJ2-2): DVKVTQSSRYLVKRTGEKVFLECVQDMDHENMFWYRQDPGLGLRLIYFSYDVKMKEKGDIPEGYSVSREKKERFSLILESASTNQTSMYLCASSPGGAATGELFFGEGSRLTVL.

The rearrangement joins TRBV12-3 or TRBV12-4 to TRBJ1-2; 7 bases agree with TRBD1. This CDR3 contains 13 residues. The ends lost 7 bases at V and 5 bases at J; junction bases unmatched: 7. The CDR3 sequence: CASTKGQTYGYTF. Here the CDR3 DNA reads TGTGCCAGCACTAAGGGACAGACTTATGGCTACACCTTC.

The chain couples TRBV11-2 to TRBJ2-7, with 14 bases fitting TRBD2. The germline V gene has CDR1 SGHAT and CDR2 FQNNGV. This CDR3 has 16 residues. The trim removed 5 bases at V and 4 bases at J, leaving 7 bases unmatched. The CDR3 sequence is CASSHRTSGGLYEQYF. CDR3 bases: TGTGCCAGCAGCCACCGGACTAGCGGGGGGCTATACGAGCAGTACTTC.

The chain is built from TRBV18 and TRBJ1-1; 9 nucleotides align to TRBD1. The germline V gene has CDR1 KGHSH and CDR2 LQKENI. The CDR3 runs 16 residues. Germline trimming cut 4 bases from V and 5 bases from J; bases unmatched to any gene: 11. The CDR3 protein is CASSQGVGQGRTEAFF. The CDR3 bases are TGTGCCAGCTCACAGGGGGTTGGACAGGGGAGGACTGAAGCTTTCTTT.

The rearrangement links TRBV28 to TRBJ2-5; D call uncertain. The CDR3 contains 13 residues. Germline V CDR1 and CDR2: MDHEN, SYDVKM. V was shortened by 2 bases and J by 2 bases, with 6 bases between the two germline ends. DNA for the CDR3: TGTGCCAGCAGTTTAAATCCACAAGAGACCCAGTACTTC. It encodes CASSLNPQETQYF.

This clone was counted once. The J gene is TRBJ1-6, the V gene TRBV28; 8 nucleotides align to TRBD1. The CDR3 is 14 amino acids. Germline lookup yields CDR1 MDHEN and CDR2 SYDVKM. V lost 8 bases and J lost 7; bases outside the gene matches: 7. CDR3 in amino acids: CASGRQGRNSPLHF. Written as DNA, the CDR3 is TGTGCCAGCGGGAGACAGGGGAGGAATTCACCCCTCCACTTT. Complete variable domain (other parts from reference TRBV28 and TRBJ1-6): DVKVTQSSRYLVKRTGEKVFLECVQDMDHENMFWYRQDPGLGLRLIYFSYDVKMKEKGDIPEGYSVSREKKERFSLILESASTNQTSMYLCASGRQGRNSPLHFGNGTRLTVT.

The rearrangement uses TRBV30 and TRBJ1-5; D is ambiguous. V dropped 5 bases and J dropped 4 bases, with 15 bases sitting between them. The CDR3 length is 14 residues. Looked up from germline, CDR1 is GTSNPN and CDR2 is SVGIG (reference sequence). The CDR3 loop reads CAWALATSNQPQHF. As DNA, the CDR3 is TGTGCCTGGGCCCTAGCGACCAGTAATCAGCCCCAGCATTTT.

This chain links TRBV6-5 with TRBJ2-2, with 9 bases that match TRBD2. This CDR3 spans 14 amino acids. Germline loops: CDR1 MNHEY, CDR2 SVGAGI. Losses at the gene ends were 4 bases for V and 5 bases for J; bases not matched to a gene: 2. The CDR3 nucleotides are TGTGCCAGCAGTTTAGCGGGAGCGACCGGGGAGCTGTTTTTT. This sequence encodes CASSLAGATGELFF.

Points on this clone: Within the sample, other DNA sequences also encode this same CDR3. The chain has TRBV28 and TRBJ1-5; D might be TRBD1 (6 bases). This CDR3 contains 12 residues. Between the trimmed V and J ends, which lost 9 bases and 4 bases, there was a span of 10 bases. Germline V gene data show CDR1 as MDHEN and CDR2 as SYDVKM. DNA of the CDR3: TGTGCCAGTAGGGGGGGGAATCAGCCCCAGCATTTT. Encoded protein: CASRGGNQPQHF.

V gene TRBV5-1 combines with J gene TRBJ1-3, with 9 bases that match TRBD1. Germline CDR1 is SGHRS and CDR2 is YFSETQ. CDR3 length: 16 residues. The V gene end was trimmed by 4 bases and the J gene end by 4 bases; junction bases not matched to a gene: 9. This chain's CDR3 is CASSHKQGAKGNTIYF. The CDR3 DNA follows: TGCGCCAGCAGCCATAAACAGGGGGCGAAAGGAAACACCATATATTTT. The full variable domain, its missing parts supplied by reference TRBV5-1 and TRBJ1-3, is KAGVTQTPRYLIKTRGQQVTLSCSPISGHRSVSWYQQTPGQGLQFLFEYFSETQRNKGNFPGRFSGRQFSNSRSEMNVSTLELGDSALYLCASSHKQGAKGNTIYFGEGSWLTVV.

The V call is TRBV7-2, the J call TRBJ2-7; TRBD2 aligns across 8 bases. Trimming removed 1 base from V and 7 bases from J; junction bases left unmatched: 3. The CDR3 runs 13 residues. CDR1 and CDR2 (germline): SGHTA, FQGNSA. The CDR3 region is CASSLGLAREQYF. In DNA, the CDR3 is TGTGCCAGCAGCTTAGGACTAGCGAGAGAGCAGTACTTC.

This clone was seen more than once but under ten times. The sample contains more than one DNA sequence encoding this CDR3. The chain is built from TRBV15 and TRBJ2-6; 8 bases agree with TRBD2. Germline loops: CDR1 LNHNV, CDR2 YYDKDF (reference sequence). This CDR3 has 15 residues. The J segment lost 2 bases and the V segment lost 5 bases, leaving 2 bases of the junction unmatched. CDR3 sequence: CATSRGGTGANVLTF. CDR3 nucleotides: TGTGCCACCAGCCGGGGGGGTACTGGGGCCAACGTCCTGACTTTC.

The chain uses TRBV15 and TRBJ2-1, with 7 bases that match TRBD1. The J segment lost 7 bases and the V segment lost 3 bases, leaving 3 bases of the junction unmatched. CDR3 length: 13 residues. Per germline, CDR1 LNHNV and CDR2 YYDKDF (reference sequence). The CDR3 reads CATSSSRGNEQFF. CDR3 DNA sequence: TGTGCCACCAGCAGTTCCAGGGGGAATGAGCAGTTCTTC.

This chain uses TRBV9 with TRBJ2-5; tentative D call: TRBD2 (6 bases). Trimming took 3 bases from V and 5 from J, leaving 14 bases between them. Germline-derived CDR1 and CDR2 are SGDLS and YYNGEE. There are 14 residues in the CDR3. CDR3 amino acids: CASSAGLLGETQYF. Written as DNA, the CDR3 is TGTGCCAGCAGCGCGGGACTCCTCGGGGAGACCCAGTACTTC.

The chain joins TRBV5-5 to TRBJ1-1; 8 nucleotides line up with TRBD1. CDR1 is SGHKS, CDR2 YYEKEE, per germline (reference sequence). The CDR3 has 15 amino acids. V lost 4 bases, J lost 4 bases, and 9 bases stayed unmatched. The CDR3 nucleotides read TGTGCCAGCAGCGGTACAGGGGGACGGAGCACTGAAGCTTTCTTT. Its protein is CASSGTGGRSTEAFF.

This clone was seen once. The V call is TRBV7-9, the J call TRBJ2-3, with 7 bases aligning to TRBD1. CDR3 length equals 15 residues. V was clipped by 3 bases and J by 3 bases; unmatched bases: 6. Per germline, CDR1 SEHNR and CDR2 FQNEAQ (reference sequence). CDR3 DNA sequence: TGTGCCAGCAGCTTTGACAGGGCGAGTACAGATACGCAGTATTTT. Amino acid sequence: CASSFDRASTDTQYF.

The V gene is TRBV15, the J gene TRBJ1-1; no clear D gene. Trimming took off 0 bases at V and 3 bases at J, with 11 bases between the two ends. The germline V gene has CDR1 LNHNV and CDR2 YYDKDF (reference sequence). The CDR3 sequence is 15 residues long. The CDR3 sequence: CATSRDKATHTEAFF. The CDR3 DNA follows: TGTGCCACCAGCAGAGATAAAGCCACCCACACTGAAGCTTTCTTT.